The clone carrying this TCR beta chain was observed a handful of times. Antigen unknown. This sample is drawn from a study of human T cells and chemical hapten exposure. The library tagged individual cDNA molecules with unique molecular identifiers. TCRdb re-analysed the RACE reads in MiXCR, keeping a single row per CDR3 protein. This table holds fewer than 400,000 distinct CDR3 sequences, about 7% found once. Between the trimmed V and J ends, which lost 2 bases and 2 bases, there was a span of 11 bases. There are 15 residues in the CDR3. Germline assignment: CDR1 ENHRY and CDR2 SYGVKD. Time point: patch test 1, 2 weeks after DPC sensitization. Described treatment: therapeutic diphenylcyclopropenone sensitization with weekly scalp DPC. Study conclusions and caveats: No alteration of TCRs above 1 in 1000 frequency was seen with DPC sensitization.

The chain combines TRBV10-3 with TRBJ2-3, with TRBD1 as a possible D gene (6 bases). The sample in question was whole blood, obtained in connection with sensitization to the hapten diphenylcyclopropenone (DPC). The TCR was taken from a woman younger than 30 with alopecia areata. Some clones in this sample may be carry-over from other donors' samples. The CDR3 DNA is TGTGCCATCAGTGAGAGAGGACAGCCCACAGATACGCAGTATTTT. This encodes CAISERGQPTDTQYF.